The 7 T cell receptor beta chains given below trace back to one sample, sequenced in a study of blood T cell repertoires in COVID-19. Here immunoSEQ multiplex PCR was the method, and the copy in TCRdb shows in-frame clones only, minus some. In the table there are around 190,000 clones, nearly 90% of which are singletons. What was sequenced was peripheral blood. These receptor sequences come from a man aged 45 to 65 with COVID-19, enrolled during active disease.

V gene TRBV6-5 combines with J gene TRBJ1-5, with a possible D match to TRBD1 (5 bases). V was cut by 6 bases and J by 4 bases, with 13 bases left in between. This CDR3 is 14 amino acids long. Germline lookup yields CDR1 MNHEY and CDR2 SVGAGI. The CDR3 region is CASSLQGRNQPQHF. The CDR3 coding sequence is TGTGCCAGCAGCCTCCAGGGTAGGAATCAGCCCCAGCATTTT.

This rearrangement joins TRBV7-2 to TRBJ1-1; D not certain. Germline V lookup: CDR1 SGHTA, CDR2 FQGNSA. The CDR3 consists of 13 residues. V was shortened by 5 bases and J by 0 bases, with 7 bases between the two germline ends. The CDR3 loop reads CASSPRMNTEAFF. The CDR3 DNA sequence: TGTGCCAGCAGCCCCCGTATGAACACTGAAGCTTTCTTT.

The V and J genes are TRBV11-3 and TRBJ2-1; D possibly corresponds to TRBD2 (7 bases). Trimming took off 5 bases at V and 4 bases at J, with 12 bases between the two ends. The CDR3 runs 14 residues. Germline loops: CDR1 SGHNT, CDR2 YENEEA. CDR3 in DNA: TGTGCCAGCAGCAAGCGGGACAATTACAATGAGCAGTTCTTC. Translating gives CASSKRDNYNEQFF.

The chain links TRBV5-4 to TRBJ2-1, with TRBD1 identical over 7 bases. The germline CDR1 and CDR2 sequences are SGHNT and YYREEE (reference sequence). The CDR3 has 13 amino acids. Trimming at V came to 5 bases and at J to 6 bases, leaving 5 bases not matched to a gene. The CDR3 bases are TGTGCCAGCAGGCGACAGGGCCGCAATGAGCAGTTCTTC. Its protein product is CASRRQGRNEQFF.

The chain joins TRBV28 to TRBJ2-3, with 9 bases fitting TRBD2. CDR1 is MDHEN, CDR2 SYDVKM, per germline. The CDR3 sequence is 17 residues long. V was clipped by 2 bases and J by 7 bases; unmatched bases: 13. The DNA for the CDR3 is TGTGCCAGCAGTTTAGGGCTAGCGGGGTACCTCACTAATACGCAGTATTTT. Protein: CASSLGLAGYLTNTQYF.

CDR3 sequence: CASSRASGYEQYF. The CDR3 DNA reads as TGTGCCAGCAGTCGGGCTAGCGGTTACGAGCAGTACTTC. The rearrangement joins TRBV25-1 to TRBJ2-7; 7 bases fit TRBD2. The V gene's germline CDR1 is MGHDK and CDR2 SYGVNS. CDR3 length equals 13 residues. The V gene end was trimmed by 5 bases and the J gene end by 4 bases; junction bases not matched to a gene: 5.

The J gene is TRBJ2-3, the V gene TRBV7-9; perhaps TRBD2 as D (6 bases). V lost 10 bases, J lost 3 bases, and 11 bases lay in between. The CDR3 totals 12 residues. The germline V gene encodes CDR1 SEHNR and CDR2 FQNEAQ (reference sequence). CDR3 DNA sequence: TGTGCCACCTTGACTAGAACAGATACGCAGTATTTT. Translating it yields CATLTRTDTQYF.